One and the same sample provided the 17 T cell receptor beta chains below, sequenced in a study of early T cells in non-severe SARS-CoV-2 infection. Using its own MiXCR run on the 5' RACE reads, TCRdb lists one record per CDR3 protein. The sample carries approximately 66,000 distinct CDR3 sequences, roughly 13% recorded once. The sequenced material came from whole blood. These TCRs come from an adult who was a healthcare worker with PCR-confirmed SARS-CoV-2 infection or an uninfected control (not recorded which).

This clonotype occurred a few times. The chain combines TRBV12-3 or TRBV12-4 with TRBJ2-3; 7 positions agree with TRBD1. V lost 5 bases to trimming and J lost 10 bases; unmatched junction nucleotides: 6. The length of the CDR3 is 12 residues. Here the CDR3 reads CASSRQGGSQYF. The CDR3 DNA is TGTGCCAGCAGTCGACAGGGTGGATCGCAGTATTTT.

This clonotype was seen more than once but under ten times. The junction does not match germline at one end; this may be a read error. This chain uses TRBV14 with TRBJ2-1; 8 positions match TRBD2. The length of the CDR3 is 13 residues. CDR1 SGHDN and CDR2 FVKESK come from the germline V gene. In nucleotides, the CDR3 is TGTGCCAGCAGCCAAGGTATTGGCGGGGGGCCACTCTTC. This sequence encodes CASSQGIGGGPLF.

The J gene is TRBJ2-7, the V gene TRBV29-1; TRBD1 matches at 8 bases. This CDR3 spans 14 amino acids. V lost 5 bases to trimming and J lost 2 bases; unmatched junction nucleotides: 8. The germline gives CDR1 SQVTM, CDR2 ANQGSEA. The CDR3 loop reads CSVSTGTGPYEQYF. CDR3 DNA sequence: TGCAGCGTTAGTACCGGGACAGGACCCTACGAGCAGTACTTC.

The DNA of the CDR3 is TGTGCCACCAGTGACCCAGCGGGAGGCACAACCGGGGAGCTGTTTTTT. Translated, it gives CATSDPAGGTTGELFF. The chain employs TRBV24-1 and TRBJ2-2, with 9 positions matching TRBD2. V lost 4 bases, J lost 5 bases, and 7 bases stayed unmatched. Germline CDR1 and CDR2: KGHDR and SFDVKD. CDR3 length: 16 amino acids.

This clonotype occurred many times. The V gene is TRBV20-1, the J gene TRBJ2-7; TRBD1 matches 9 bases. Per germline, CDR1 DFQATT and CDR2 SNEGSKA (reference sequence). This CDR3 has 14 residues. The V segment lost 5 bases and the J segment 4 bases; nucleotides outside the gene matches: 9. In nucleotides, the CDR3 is TGCAGTGCTGGGGGCCGGGACAGGGTATACGAGCAGTACTTC. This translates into CSAGGRDRVYEQYF.

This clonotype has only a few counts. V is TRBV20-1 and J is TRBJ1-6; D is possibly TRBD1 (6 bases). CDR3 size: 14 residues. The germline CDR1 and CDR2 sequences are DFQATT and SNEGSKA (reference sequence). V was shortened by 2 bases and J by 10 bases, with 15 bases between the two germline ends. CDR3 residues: CSARKEGGGSPLHF. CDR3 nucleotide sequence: TGCAGTGCTAGAAAGGAGGGGGGCGGCTCACCCCTCCACTTT.

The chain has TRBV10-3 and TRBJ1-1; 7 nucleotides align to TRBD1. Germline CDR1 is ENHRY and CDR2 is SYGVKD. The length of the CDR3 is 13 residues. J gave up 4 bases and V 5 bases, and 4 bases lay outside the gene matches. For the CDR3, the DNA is TGTGCCATCAGTATGACAGGGCCCACTGAAGCTTTCTTT. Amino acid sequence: CAISMTGPTEAFF.

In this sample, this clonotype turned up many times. The CDR3 protein is CASSSMAGDQPQHF. The CDR3 DNA reads as TGTGCCAGCAGCTCGATGGCGGGGGATCAGCCCCAGCATTTT. The rearrangement links TRBV6-5 to TRBJ1-5, with D maybe TRBD1 (5 bases). Trimming took 6 bases from V and 5 from J, leaving 14 bases between them. This CDR3 spans 14 amino acids. Looked up from germline, CDR1 is MNHEY and CDR2 is SVGAGI.

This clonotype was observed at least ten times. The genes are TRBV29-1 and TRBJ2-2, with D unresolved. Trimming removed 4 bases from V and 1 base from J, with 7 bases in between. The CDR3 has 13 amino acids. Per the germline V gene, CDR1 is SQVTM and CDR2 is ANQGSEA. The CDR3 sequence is CSVGLKNTGELFF. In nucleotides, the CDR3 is TGCAGCGTTGGGCTAAAGAACACCGGGGAGCTGTTTTTT.

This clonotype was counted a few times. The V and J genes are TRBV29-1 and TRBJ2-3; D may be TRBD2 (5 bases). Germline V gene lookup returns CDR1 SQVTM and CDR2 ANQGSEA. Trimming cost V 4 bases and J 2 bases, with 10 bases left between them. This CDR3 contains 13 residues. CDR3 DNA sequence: TGCAGCGTTGTCGTGAGGGCCACAGATACGCAGTATTTT. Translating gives CSVVVRATDTQYF.

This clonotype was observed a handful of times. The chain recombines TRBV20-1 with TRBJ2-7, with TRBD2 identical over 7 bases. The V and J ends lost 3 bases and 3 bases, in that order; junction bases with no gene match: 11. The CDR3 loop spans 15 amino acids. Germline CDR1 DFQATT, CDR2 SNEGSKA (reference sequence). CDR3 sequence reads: CSASPKAGTGYEQYF. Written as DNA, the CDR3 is TGCAGTGCTAGCCCAAAAGCGGGAACGGGCTACGAGCAGTACTTC.

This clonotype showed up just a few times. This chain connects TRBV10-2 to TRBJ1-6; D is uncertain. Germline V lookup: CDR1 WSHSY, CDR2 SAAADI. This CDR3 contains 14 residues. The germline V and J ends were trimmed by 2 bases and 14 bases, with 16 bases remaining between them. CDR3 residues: CASSERTEELALHF. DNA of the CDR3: TGCGCCAGCAGTGAGCGGACGGAGGAATTGGCCCTCCACTTT.

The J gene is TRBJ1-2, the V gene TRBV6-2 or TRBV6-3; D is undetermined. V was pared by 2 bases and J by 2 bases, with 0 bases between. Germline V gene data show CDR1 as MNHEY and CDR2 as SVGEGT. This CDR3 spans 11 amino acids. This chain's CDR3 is CASSYNYGYTF. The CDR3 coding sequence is TGTGCCAGCAGTTACAACTATGGCTACACCTTC.

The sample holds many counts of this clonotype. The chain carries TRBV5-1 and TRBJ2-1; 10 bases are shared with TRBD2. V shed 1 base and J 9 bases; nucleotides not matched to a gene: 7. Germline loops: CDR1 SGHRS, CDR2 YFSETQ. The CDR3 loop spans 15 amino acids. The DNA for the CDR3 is TGCGCCAGCAGCTTGTCGGCTAGCGGGAGTGGTGAGCAGTTCTTC. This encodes CASSLSASGSGEQFF.

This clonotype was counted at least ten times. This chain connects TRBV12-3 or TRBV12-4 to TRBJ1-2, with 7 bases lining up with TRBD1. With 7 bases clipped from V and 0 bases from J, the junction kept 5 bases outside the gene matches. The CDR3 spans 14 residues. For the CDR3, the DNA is TGTGCCAGCAAACCCAGGGGGACTAACTATGGCTACACCTTC. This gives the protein CASKPRGTNYGYTF.

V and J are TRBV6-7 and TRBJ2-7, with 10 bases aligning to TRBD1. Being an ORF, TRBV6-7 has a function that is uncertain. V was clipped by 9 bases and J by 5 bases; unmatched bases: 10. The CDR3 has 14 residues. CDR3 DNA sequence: TGTGCCAGAAGCCAGTTCGGGACAGGGGACGAGCAGTACTTC. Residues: CARSQFGTGDEQYF.

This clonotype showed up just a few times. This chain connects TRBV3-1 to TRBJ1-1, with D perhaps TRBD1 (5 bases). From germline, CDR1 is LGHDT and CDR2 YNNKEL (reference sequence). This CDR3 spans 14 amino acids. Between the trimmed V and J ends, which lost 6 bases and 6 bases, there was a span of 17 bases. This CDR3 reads CASSLGPGSAEAFF. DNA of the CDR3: TGTGCCAGCAGTTTGGGACCGGGAAGCGCTGAAGCTTTCTTT. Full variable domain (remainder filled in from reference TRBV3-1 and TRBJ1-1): DTAVSQTPKYLVTQMGNDKSIKCEQNLGHDTMYWYKQDSKKFLKIMFSYNNKELIINETVPNRFSPKSPDKAHLNLHINSLELGDSAVYFCASSLGPGSAEAFFGQGTRLTVV.